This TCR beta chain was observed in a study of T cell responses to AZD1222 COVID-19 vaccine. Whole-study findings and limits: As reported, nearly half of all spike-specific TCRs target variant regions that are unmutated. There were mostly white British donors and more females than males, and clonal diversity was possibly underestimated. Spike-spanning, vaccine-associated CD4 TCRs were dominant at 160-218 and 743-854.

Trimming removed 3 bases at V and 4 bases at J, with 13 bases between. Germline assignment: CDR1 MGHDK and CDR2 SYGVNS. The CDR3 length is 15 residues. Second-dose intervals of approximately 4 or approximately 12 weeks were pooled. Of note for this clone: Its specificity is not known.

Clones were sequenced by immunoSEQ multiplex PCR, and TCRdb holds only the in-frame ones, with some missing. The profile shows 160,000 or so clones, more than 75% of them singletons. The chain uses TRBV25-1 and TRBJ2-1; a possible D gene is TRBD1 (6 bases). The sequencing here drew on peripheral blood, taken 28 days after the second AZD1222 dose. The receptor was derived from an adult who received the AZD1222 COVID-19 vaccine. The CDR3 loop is CASSEGRGIYNEQFF. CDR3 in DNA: TGTGCCAGCAGTGAGGGAAGGGGGATTTACAATGAGCAGTTCTTC.